Listed here are 19 T cell receptor beta chains from one sample, sequenced in a study of T cell changes during pregnancy in multiple sclerosis. Only in-frame clones appear in the TCRdb table, and some are missing; sequencing was by immunoSEQ multiplex PCR. The table lists 55,000 to 85,000 clones, under 95% of them singletons. The sequenced sample was peripheral blood, obtained after pregnancy. These TCRs come from a female donor with multiple sclerosis, enrolled in a pregnancy study.

V and J are TRBV28 and TRBJ1-5, with TRBD1 matching 8 bases. CDR1 is MDHEN, CDR2 SYDVKM, per germline. The V gene end was trimmed by 5 bases and the J gene end by 7 bases; junction bases not matched to a gene: 10. CDR3 size: 15 residues. CDR3 loop: CASSPTQGARQPQHF. The CDR3, as DNA: TGTGCCAGCAGTCCAACTCAGGGGGCTAGGCAGCCCCAGCATTTT.

The chain couples TRBV11-2 to TRBJ1-2; D is possibly TRBD1 (5 bases). The ends were cut back, 1 base at V and 8 bases at J, with 17 bases in the middle. Germline loops: CDR1 SGHAT, CDR2 FQNNGV. The CDR3 extends over 15 amino acids. CDR3 protein: CASSLGPGLLVGYTF. CDR3 coding DNA: TGTGCCAGCAGCTTAGGCCCAGGGTTGTTGGTCGGCTACACCTTC.

The chain combines TRBV5-6 with TRBJ1-2; 8 bases are shared with TRBD1. This CDR3 comprises 11 residues. The ends lost 5 bases at V and 8 bases at J; junction bases unmatched: 2. CDR1 is SGHDT, CDR2 YYEEEE, per germline. The CDR3 DNA reads as TGTGCCAGCAGTAGGGACAGGGGCTACACCTTC. Its translation is CASSRDRGYTF.

This clone was seen only a few times. The chain joins TRBV5-4 to TRBJ2-1; possibly TRBD2 for D (6 bases). The CDR3 covers 15 residues. The V end lost 2 bases, the J end lost 10 bases, and 19 bases lay between the germline ends. The V gene's germline CDR1 is SGHNT and CDR2 YYREEE (reference sequence). Here the CDR3 DNA reads TGTGCCAGCAGCTTACGGGAGAACTTCCTGAGGGAGCAGTTCTTC. The encoded protein is CASSLRENFLREQFF.

The chain joins TRBV6-5 to TRBJ1-2; TRBD1 matches 12 bases. The ends lost 4 bases at V and 7 bases at J; junction bases unmatched: 4. Germline loops: CDR1 MNHEY, CDR2 SVGAGI. CDR3 length: 14 amino acids. The CDR3 spells CASSWDRGRLGYTF. CDR3 DNA: TGTGCCAGCAGTTGGGACAGGGGGCGCCTTGGCTACACCTTC.

CDR3 protein: CTSSHLDRVMRNTDTQYF. In nucleotides, the CDR3 is TGCACCAGCAGCCATCTCGACCGGGTTATGCGGAATACAGATACGCAGTATTTT. J is TRBJ2-3 and V is TRBV1; TRBD2 was called by the table and not checked on the DNA. TRBV1 is given as a pseudogene. The length of the CDR3 is 18 residues.

V is TRBV27 and J is TRBJ2-7; 7 bases match TRBD2. V was clipped by 5 bases and J by 0 bases; unmatched bases: 7. Germline lookup yields CDR1 MNHEY and CDR2 SMNVEV (reference sequence). The CDR3 has 15 residues. The CDR3 nucleotides are TGTGCCAGCAGTCCGGGACTACCAAGCTCCTACGAGCAGTACTTC. It encodes CASSPGLPSSYEQYF.

The chain employs TRBV9 and TRBJ2-2, with D perhaps matching TRBD2 (7 bases). V lost 0 bases and J 1 base, leaving 13 bases between the germline ends. This CDR3 is 17 amino acids long. The germline gives CDR1 SGDLS, CDR2 YYNGEE. Written as DNA, the CDR3 is TGTGCCAGCAGCGTAGAGGGGGGGAACTTGAACACCGGGGAGCTGTTTTTT. This codes for CASSVEGGNLNTGELFF.

The CDR3 region has the DNA TGTGCCAGCGGGGAGAGTCGAAACTATGGCTACACCTTC. Its protein product is CASGESRNYGYTF. J is TRBJ1-2 and V is TRBV28; D is unresolved. There are 13 residues in the CDR3. Germline lookup yields CDR1 MDHEN and CDR2 SYDVKM. With 8 bases removed from V and 2 bases from J, the gap between germline ends came to 12 bases.

This chain joins TRBV5-6 and TRBJ2-3, with 10 bases that match TRBD2. The length of the CDR3 is 18 residues. Germline loops: CDR1 SGHDT, CDR2 YYEEEE. V dropped 0 bases and J dropped 4; count of bases not matched to a gene: 11. This CDR3 reads CASSLARSSGRIADTQYF. Here the CDR3 DNA reads TGTGCCAGCAGCTTGGCCCGGTCTAGCGGGAGAATCGCAGATACGCAGTATTTT.

J is TRBJ2-7 and V is TRBV14; perhaps TRBD1 as D (6 bases). Germline values: CDR1 SGHDN, CDR2 FVKESK. V was clipped by 4 bases and J by 8 bases, with 15 bases between them. The CDR3 has 13 residues. CDR3 loop: CASSRNYRDQQYF. CDR3 nucleotides: TGTGCCAGCAGCCGAAACTACAGGGACCAGCAGTACTTC. The variable domain in full, completed from reference TRBV14 and TRBJ2-7, reads EAGVTQFPSHSVIEKGQTVTLRCDPISGHDNLYWYRRVMGKEIKFLLHFVKESKQDESGMPNNRFLAERTGGTYSTLKVQPAELEDSGVYFCASSRNYRDQQYFGPGTRLTVT.

V usage is TRBV7-2 and J usage is TRBJ2-1; a weak D match, TRBD1 (5 bases). The CDR3 totals 13 residues. V lost 3 bases and J lost 8, with 11 bases in between. Per the germline V gene, CDR1 is SGHTA and CDR2 is FQGNSA. DNA for the CDR3: TGTGCCAGCAGCTTCGAAAGGGGCGATGAGCAGTTCTTC. As protein: CASSFERGDEQFF.

The CDR3 loop reads CASSLVGQPYGYTF. The CDR3 DNA follows: TGTGCCAGCAGCTTGGTGGGGCAGCCCTATGGCTACACCTTC. This rearrangement joins TRBV5-4 to TRBJ1-2; weak D call: TRBD1 (5 bases). V lost 0 bases to trimming and J lost 4 bases, with 10 bases between them. Germline V gene sequence: CDR1 SGHNT, CDR2 YYREEE (reference sequence). The CDR3 length is 14 residues.

The V gene is TRBV5-6, the J gene TRBJ1-1; 7 bases are a match to TRBD1. V lost 4 bases to trimming and J lost 3 bases; unmatched junction nucleotides: 9. From germline, CDR1 is SGHDT and CDR2 YYEEEE. This CDR3 spans 15 amino acids. The CDR3 loop reads CASSPPGTADTEAFF. CDR3 sequence (DNA): TGTGCCAGCAGCCCACCCGGGACAGCGGACACTGAAGCTTTCTTT.

The CDR3 spells CASSHYRDRGYEQYF. As DNA, the CDR3 is TGCGCCAGCAGCCATTACCGGGACAGGGGATACGAGCAGTACTTC. The chain links TRBV4-1 to TRBJ2-7, with 10 bases identical to TRBD1. After removal of 3 bases from V and 4 bases from J, the junction contained 6 bases not matched to a gene. The CDR3 contains 15 residues. Per germline, CDR1 MGHRA and CDR2 YSYEKL.

The chain employs TRBV4-1 and TRBJ2-3, with 16 bases that match TRBD2. V was clipped by 5 bases and J by 4 bases; unmatched bases: 3. The germline V gene has CDR1 MGHRA and CDR2 YSYEKL. The CDR3 has 16 residues. CDR3 protein: CASSEGLAGGSDTQYF. The CDR3 nucleotides are TGCGCCAGCAGCGAGGGACTAGCGGGAGGGTCAGATACGCAGTATTTT.

The genes are TRBV27 and TRBJ2-1; 13 nucleotides line up with TRBD2. This CDR3 contains 15 residues. Germline-derived CDR1 and CDR2 are MNHEY and SMNVEV (reference sequence). Trimming cost V 5 bases and J 6 bases; bases outside gene matches: 4. Written as DNA, the CDR3 is TGTGCCAGCAGTAAACTAGCGGGAGGGTCCAATGAGCAGTTCTTC. Amino acids: CASSKLAGGSNEQFF.

The V and J genes are TRBV5-6 and TRBJ1-4; 7 bases line up with TRBD1. J gave up 4 bases and V 2 bases, and 5 bases lay outside the gene matches. The CDR3 runs 15 residues. The V gene's germline CDR1 is SGHDT and CDR2 YYEEEE. The CDR3 nucleotides are TGTGCCAGCAGCTTCGGCGGGACAGATAATGAAAAACTGTTTTTT. Translation: CASSFGGTDNEKLFF.

The rearrangement uses TRBV19 and TRBJ2-7, with TRBD1 matching 10 bases. V lost 6 bases to trimming and J lost 5 bases; unmatched junction nucleotides: 7. The length of the CDR3 is 14 residues. Germline V CDR1 and CDR2: LNHDA, SQIVND (reference sequence). CDR3 region: CASRKSTGGDEQYF. Here the CDR3 DNA reads TGTGCCAGTAGGAAATCGACAGGGGGCGACGAGCAGTACTTC. Filled out from reference TRBV19 and TRBJ2-7, the complete variable domain reads DGGITQSPKYLFRKEGQNVTLSCEQNLNHDAMYWYRQDPGQGLRLIYYSQIVNDFQKGDIAEGYSVSREKKESFPLTVTSAQKNPTAFYLCASRKSTGGDEQYFGPGTRLTVT.